Shown below are 20 T cell receptor beta chains from a single sample sequenced in a study of blood T cell repertoires in COVID-19. TCRdb keeps only in-frame clones here, not all; method: immunoSEQ multiplex PCR. The top ten clones hold roughly 35% of a sample with 120,000 to 150,000 clones, more than 75% of them seen once. Sequencing was done on a sample of peripheral blood. The receptors were gathered from a man aged 45-65 years who had recovered from COVID-19.

The rearrangement links TRBV6-1 to TRBJ1-2, with a weak D call TRBD1 (5 bases). The germline CDR1 and CDR2 sequences are MNHNS and SASEGT. Trimming removed 1 base from V and 11 bases from J, with 11 bases in between. The CDR3 has 12 amino acids. Here the CDR3 DNA reads TGTGCCAGCAGTGAAGGGGGCCGTGGTTACACCTTC. Encoded protein: CASSEGGRGYTF.

The genes are TRBV29-1 and TRBJ2-5, with 9 bases aligning to TRBD1. The trim removed 4 bases at V and 4 bases at J, leaving 7 bases unmatched. The CDR3 has 14 amino acids. Germline lookup yields CDR1 SQVTM and CDR2 ANQGSEA. CDR3 sequence reads: CSVVKGQGAETQYF. The CDR3, as DNA: TGCAGCGTTGTTAAGGGACAGGGAGCAGAGACCCAGTACTTC.

This chain links TRBV6-2 or TRBV6-3 with TRBJ2-7; the D gene is possibly TRBD1 (6 bases). Germline V CDR1 and CDR2: MNHEY, SVGEGT. V was clipped by 4 bases and J by 0 bases, with 10 bases between them. The CDR3 totals 14 residues. The CDR3 sequence is CASSLGQTSYEQYF. The DNA of the CDR3 is TGTGCCAGCAGTTTAGGACAGACCTCCTACGAGCAGTACTTC.

The rearrangement uses TRBV6-5 and TRBJ1-2; D ambiguous. Looked up from germline, CDR1 is MNHEY and CDR2 is SVGAGI. The CDR3 totals 12 residues. Between the trimmed V and J ends, which lost 6 bases and 2 bases, there was a span of 7 bases. The CDR3 coding sequence is TGTGCCAGCAGCGGTTCCAACTATGGCTACACCTTC. Amino acids: CASSGSNYGYTF.

V usage is TRBV7-3 and J usage is TRBJ1-5; 11 nucleotides match TRBD1. Germline CDR1 SGHTA, CDR2 FQGTGA. The trim removed 5 bases at V and 0 bases at J, leaving 12 bases unmatched. The CDR3 covers 19 residues. The CDR3 is CASSDRDRGDGYSNQPQHF. In nucleotides, the CDR3 is TGTGCCAGCAGCGACCGGGACAGGGGGGATGGATATAGCAATCAGCCCCAGCATTTT.

The V gene is TRBV6-5, the J gene TRBJ1-1; no firm D call. Germline CDR1 and CDR2: MNHEY and SVGAGI. CDR3 size: 15 residues. The ends were cut back, 7 bases at V and 1 base at J, with 16 bases in the middle. Here the CDR3 DNA reads TGTGCCAGCACCCGAATCGGCAGCGCGAACACTGAAGCTTTCTTT. Residues: CASTRIGSANTEAFF.

This chain links TRBV7-2 with TRBJ1-5; possibly TRBD1 for D (5 bases). The CDR3 length is 14 residues. V dropped 3 bases and J dropped 3 bases, with 9 bases sitting between them. Germline CDR1 is SGHTA and CDR2 is FQGNSA. CDR3 sequence: CASSFPGLNQPQHF. Written as DNA, the CDR3 is TGTGCCAGCAGCTTCCCGGGACTCAATCAGCCCCAGCATTTT.

A few counts support this clone. The chain joins TRBV19 to TRBJ2-2, with D hard to call. Germline V gene sequence: CDR1 LNHDA, CDR2 SQIVND (reference sequence). The CDR3 totals 16 residues. The V and J ends lost 5 bases and 0 bases respectively, with 13 bases between them. In DNA form, the CDR3 reads TGTGCCAGTAGTCACGGCCCAGGTACGAACACCGGGGAGCTGTTTTTT. Translated, it gives CASSHGPGTNTGELFF.

The V call is TRBV5-1, the J call TRBJ1-1; 7 nucleotides match TRBD1. The CDR3 has 13 amino acids. The trim removed 3 bases at V and 4 bases at J, leaving 3 bases unmatched. Germline V lookup: CDR1 SGHRS, CDR2 YFSETQ. CDR3 sequence: CASSSQGGTEAFF. Here the CDR3 DNA reads TGCGCCAGCAGCTCCCAGGGGGGCACTGAAGCTTTCTTT.

The V and J genes are TRBV24-1 and TRBJ2-2; D not certain. The CDR3 is 14 amino acids. Between the trimmed V and J ends, which lost 3 bases and 1 base, there was a span of 5 bases. CDR1 and CDR2 from the germline V gene are KGHDR and SFDVKD. CDR3 sequence reads: CATSDPWNTGELFF. The CDR3 nucleotides are TGTGCCACCAGTGATCCTTGGAACACCGGGGAGCTGTTTTTT.

The chain recombines TRBV6-5 with TRBJ1-4; TRBD1 is a possible D gene (5 bases). CDR1 and CDR2 from the germline V gene are MNHEY and SVGAGI. There are 13 residues in the CDR3. V dropped 11 bases and J dropped 6 bases, with 16 bases sitting between them. CDR3 in amino acids: CASQGGIYEKLFF. The CDR3 DNA reads TGTGCCTCCCAGGGAGGGATTTATGAAAAACTGTTTTTT.

The rearrangement joins TRBV3-1 (or the pseudogene TRBV3-2) to TRBJ2-5, with D perhaps TRBD2 (5 bases). This CDR3 is 14 amino acids long. Trimming stripped 1 base from V and 5 bases from J, with 11 bases between. Germline V gives CDR1 LGHDT, CDR2 YNNKEL (reference sequence). CDR3: CASSQGFGVETQYF. In DNA form, the CDR3 reads TGTGCCAGCAGCCAAGGGTTCGGGGTTGAGACCCAGTACTTC.

CDR3: CASSLGATSYNEQFF. Here the CDR3 DNA reads TGTGCCAGCAGCTTAGGAGCTACCTCCTACAATGAGCAGTTCTTC. V gene TRBV5-6 combines with J gene TRBJ2-1; D not resolved. Germline CDR1 is SGHDT and CDR2 is YYEEEE. CDR3 size: 15 residues. V was shortened by 2 bases and J by 0 bases, with 9 bases between the two germline ends.

This chain connects TRBV7-8 to TRBJ2-5; maybe TRBD1 (5 bases). Trimming removed 7 bases from V and 5 bases from J, with 20 bases in between. Germline loops: CDR1 SGHVS, CDR2 FQNEAQ. CDR3 length: 15 amino acids. The CDR3 sequence: CASTPQGLHGETQYF. CDR3 nucleotide sequence: TGTGCCAGCACCCCGCAGGGCCTTCACGGGGAGACCCAGTACTTC.

The rearrangement uses TRBV9 and TRBJ2-7; 7 nucleotides match TRBD2. The CDR3 length is 13 residues. Germline V CDR1 and CDR2: SGDLS, YYNGEE. The ends lost 2 bases at V and 2 bases at J; junction bases unmatched: 1. This chain's CDR3 is CASSVSGTYEQYF. CDR3 DNA sequence: TGTGCCAGCAGCGTCAGCGGGACCTACGAGCAGTACTTC.

The chain joins TRBV3-1 (or the pseudogene TRBV3-2) to TRBJ2-1; 9 bases agree with TRBD2. J gave up 0 bases and V 0 bases, and 6 bases lay outside the gene matches. The CDR3 runs to 18 residues. The germline V gene has CDR1 LGHDT and CDR2 YNNKEL (reference sequence). CDR3 nucleotides: TGTGCCAGCAGCCAAGAACCTAGCGGGACCGGCTCCTACAATGAGCAGTTCTTC. Translation gives CASSQEPSGTGSYNEQFF.

The V call is TRBV7-2, the J call TRBJ2-5; 8 positions agree with TRBD1. Germline CDR1 is SGHTA and CDR2 is FQGNSA. This CDR3 is built from 13 residues. After removal of 4 bases from V and 3 bases from J, the junction contained 1 base not matched to a gene. As DNA, the CDR3 is TGTGCCAGCAGCTCGACAGGGGAAGAGACCCAGTACTTC. Its translation: CASSSTGEETQYF.

V gene TRBV19 combines with J gene TRBJ1-1; D might be TRBD1 (5 bases). The V gene lost 7 bases and the J gene lost 5 bases, with 17 bases spanning the gap. This CDR3 is built from 14 residues. The germline CDR1 and CDR2 sequences are LNHDA and SQIVND (reference sequence). The CDR3 here is CASNSPGRGTEAFF. The CDR3 nucleotides read TGTGCCAGTAATTCCCCGGGTCGGGGGACTGAAGCTTTCTTT.

The chain joins TRBV6-5 to TRBJ1-1; tentative D call: TRBD1 (6 bases). CDR1 and CDR2 from the germline V gene are MNHEY and SVGAGI. Trimming took 6 bases from V and 1 from J, leaving 12 bases between them. The CDR3 covers 14 residues. The CDR3 spells CASSRKQGNTEAFF. The CDR3 bases are TGTGCCAGCAGCAGGAAACAGGGGAACACTGAAGCTTTCTTT.

V gene TRBV25-1 combines with J gene TRBJ2-7, with D perhaps matching TRBD1 (6 bases). The CDR3 has 13 residues. CDR1 is MGHDK, CDR2 SYGVNS, per germline. CDR3 region: CADHPPGDYEQYF. CDR3 nucleotide sequence: TGTGCAGACCACCCCCCAGGGGACTACGAGCAGTACTTC.